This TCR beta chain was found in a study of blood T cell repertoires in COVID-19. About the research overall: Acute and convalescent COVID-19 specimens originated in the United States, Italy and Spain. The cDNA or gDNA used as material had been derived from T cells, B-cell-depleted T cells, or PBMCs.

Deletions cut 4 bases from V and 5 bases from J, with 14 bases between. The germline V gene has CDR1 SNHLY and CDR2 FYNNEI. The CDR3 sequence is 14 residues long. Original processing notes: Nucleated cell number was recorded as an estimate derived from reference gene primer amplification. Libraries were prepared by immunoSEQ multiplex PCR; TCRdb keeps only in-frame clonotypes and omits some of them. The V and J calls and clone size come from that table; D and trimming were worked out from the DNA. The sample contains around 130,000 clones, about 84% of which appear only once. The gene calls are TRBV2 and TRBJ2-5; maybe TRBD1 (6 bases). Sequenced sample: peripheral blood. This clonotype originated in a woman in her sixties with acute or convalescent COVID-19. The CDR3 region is CASSAGQPVETQYF. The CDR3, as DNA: TGTGCCAGCAGTGCCGGACAGCCCGTCGAGACCCAGTACTTC.